The 30 T cell receptor beta chains reported below all come from one sample, sequenced in a study of shared clonotypes between healthy human individuals. Terminally differentiated effector memory CD45RA+ cells were left out of the naive CD8 fraction, which was CD45RO-negative and positively selected for CCR7. Profiling relied on immunoSEQ multiplex PCR, and the TCRdb table lists in-frame clones only, not all of them. Here the sample spans hundreds of thousands of clones, roughly 96% being singletons. Sequencing input: naive CD8+ T cells sorted from blood. Source of these receptors: a woman in her twenties or thirties in good health.

A single count supports this clone. The chain recombines TRBV27 with TRBJ1-4; D unresolved. The ends were cut back, 1 base at V and 0 bases at J, with 6 bases in the middle. Germline-derived CDR1 and CDR2 are MNHEY and SMNVEV (reference sequence). The CDR3 runs 15 residues. CDR3 nucleotide sequence: TGTGCCAGCAGTTTATACAGATCAACTAATGAAAAACTGTTTTTT. Translated: CASSLYRSTNEKLFF.

The rearrangement uses TRBV7-8 and TRBJ2-5; TRBD1 might be the D (5 bases). Germline CDR1 reads SGHVS; CDR2 reads FQNEAQ. The ends were cut back, 1 base at V and 4 bases at J, with 10 bases in the middle. The CDR3 consists of 14 residues. CDR3 region: CASSLVQGRETQYF. The CDR3 bases are TGTGCCAGCAGCTTAGTTCAGGGTCGAGAGACCCAGTACTTC.

This rearrangement joins TRBV11-2 to TRBJ2-1; no clear D gene. From germline, CDR1 is SGHAT and CDR2 FQNNGV. The CDR3 sequence is 13 residues long. Trimming stripped 5 bases from V and 8 bases from J, with 13 bases between. CDR3 coding DNA: TGTGCCAGCAGCCTCGGGCCCGTCTATGAGCAGTTCTTC. Amino acids: CASSLGPVYEQFF.

The CDR3 region has the DNA TGTGCCAGCAGCCCCGGGACCGAGGAAGAAAAACTGTTTTTT. It yields the protein CASSPGTEEEKLFF. The chain carries TRBV28 and TRBJ1-4, with D possibly matching TRBD1 (5 bases). Germline CDR1 reads MDHEN; CDR2 reads SYDVKM. The V end was cut by 6 bases, the J end by 8 bases, with 16 bases between. The CDR3 spans 14 residues.

The chain recombines TRBV27 with TRBJ2-2; D is unresolved. This CDR3 has 14 residues. Germline CDR1 is MNHEY and CDR2 is SMNVEV (reference sequence). Trimming pared 4 bases from V and 9 bases from J, leaving 15 bases between. In DNA form, the CDR3 reads TGTGCCAGCAGTTCAGGTGGGGTCATCAGGGAGCTGTTTTTT. Residues: CASSSGGVIRELFF.

The chain couples TRBV6-1 to TRBJ2-7, with D unresolved. The CDR3 covers 14 residues. CDR1 and CDR2 (germline): MNHNS, SASEGT. V lost 5 bases to trimming and J lost 0 bases, with 11 bases between them. CDR3 amino acids: CASSQRGISYEQYF. The CDR3 DNA reads TGTGCCAGCAGTCAACGAGGTATCTCCTACGAGCAGTACTTC.

The CDR3 loop is CAAGGAYEQYF. The DNA for the CDR3 is TGTGCAGCAGGGGGAGCCTACGAGCAGTACTTC. V gene TRBV27 combines with J gene TRBJ2-7; 7 bases agree with TRBD1. Germline V gene lookup returns CDR1 MNHEY and CDR2 SMNVEV (reference sequence). The CDR3 length is 11 residues.

This sequence joins TRBV4-1 and TRBJ1-4, with unresolved D. CDR3 size: 15 residues. Germline CDR1 is MGHRA and CDR2 is YSYEKL. The V and J ends lost 4 bases and 3 bases respectively, with 12 bases between them. The chain's CDR3 is CASSRGWAANEKLFF. In DNA, the CDR3 is TGCGCCAGCAGCCGGGGTTGGGCGGCTAATGAAAAACTGTTTTTT.

V usage is TRBV11-2 and J usage is TRBJ2-4; D may match TRBD1 or TRBD2 (6 bases each). The CDR3 loop spans 14 amino acids. The ends were cut back, 3 bases at V and 7 bases at J, with 13 bases in the middle. The germline V gene encodes CDR1 SGHAT and CDR2 FQNNGV. The CDR3 sequence: CASSFPWGANIQYF. The CDR3 nucleotides read TGTGCCAGCAGCTTCCCTTGGGGGGCGAACATTCAGTACTTC.

V gene TRBV14 combines with J gene TRBJ2-3, with 8 nucleotides matching TRBD2. Trimming cost V 4 bases and J 4 bases; bases outside gene matches: 7. This CDR3 has 15 amino acids. Germline-derived CDR1 and CDR2 are SGHDN and FVKESK. The CDR3 DNA is TGTGCCAGCAGCCTAACCGGGACTAGTTCAGATACGCAGTATTTT. This codes for CASSLTGTSSDTQYF.

The V and J genes are TRBV20-1 and TRBJ1-1; tentatively, D is TRBD1 (5 bases). Looked up from germline, CDR1 is DFQATT and CDR2 is SNEGSKA (reference sequence). Deletions cut 5 bases from V and 6 bases from J, with 10 bases between. This CDR3 is built from 11 residues. The CDR3 here is CSAGGVAEAFF. The DNA of the CDR3 is TGCAGTGCTGGAGGGGTCGCTGAAGCTTTCTTT.

As regards this clone: Other DNA sequences of this sample code for an identical CDR3. The chain carries TRBV11-2 and TRBJ2-3, with a tentative D call TRBD2 (6 bases). Trimming cost V 1 base and J 0 bases, with 8 bases left between them. The CDR3 has 15 residues. Per the germline V gene, CDR1 is SGHAT and CDR2 is FQNNGV. CDR3 sequence: CASSLVGTSTDTQYF. CDR3 sequence (DNA): TGTGCCAGCAGCTTAGTTGGGACTAGCACAGATACGCAGTATTTT.

The gene calls are TRBV5-6 and TRBJ2-2, with D maybe TRBD1 (6 bases). V was trimmed by 4 bases and J by 8 bases, leaving 9 bases between them. The germline gives CDR1 SGHDT, CDR2 YYEEEE. This CDR3 is 12 amino acids long. CDR3 sequence reads: CASSPQGGELFF. CDR3 bases: TGTGCCAGCAGCCCACAGGGTGGGGAGCTGTTTTTT.

On this clone: Different DNA sequences within this sample yield the same CDR3. The chain links TRBV7-9 to TRBJ1-1, with D hard to call. Germline loops: CDR1 SEHNR, CDR2 FQNEAQ (reference sequence). Trimming removed 1 base from V and 1 base from J, with 7 bases in between. The CDR3 contains 14 residues. CDR3: CASSLVAKNTEAFF. As DNA, the CDR3 is TGTGCCAGCAGCTTAGTGGCGAAGAACACTGAAGCTTTCTTT.

V usage is TRBV28 and J usage is TRBJ2-6; 7 bases align to TRBD1. V lost 5 bases to trimming and J lost 1 base; unmatched junction nucleotides: 8. The CDR3 loop spans 17 amino acids. The germline gives CDR1 MDHEN, CDR2 SYDVKM. CDR3 amino acids: CASSVTGSGSGANVLTF. Here the CDR3 DNA reads TGTGCCAGCAGTGTGACAGGGTCGGGATCTGGGGCCAACGTCCTGACTTTC.

The chain is built from TRBV28 and TRBJ2-5; D ambiguous. Germline values: CDR1 MDHEN, CDR2 SYDVKM. The CDR3 is made up of 13 amino acids. Deletions cut 7 bases from V and 4 bases from J, with 13 bases between. DNA of the CDR3: TGTGCCAGCACCTTTCGGGCGAGAGAGACCCAGTACTTC. Encoded protein: CASTFRARETQYF.

Of note for this clone: The sample contains more than one DNA sequence encoding this CDR3. This chain connects TRBV7-9 to TRBJ2-5, with D possibly matching TRBD1 (5 bases). V was shortened by 0 bases and J by 2 bases, with 10 bases between the two germline ends. The CDR3 contains 15 residues. CDR1 SEHNR and CDR2 FQNEAQ come from the germline V gene (reference sequence). The DNA for the CDR3 is TGTGCCAGCAGCTTAGCGCAGGGCAGGCAAGAGACCCAGTACTTC. Protein sequence: CASSLAQGRQETQYF. The full variable domain, completed using reference TRBV7-9 and TRBJ2-5, is DTGVSQNPRHKITKRGQNVTFRCDPISEHNRLYWYRQTLGQGPEFLTYFQNEAQLEKSRLLSDRFSAERPKGSFSTLEIQRTEQGDSAMYLCASSLAQGRQETQYFGPGTRLLVL.

The rearrangement uses TRBV27 and TRBJ2-3, with D perhaps TRBD1 (5 bases). V was trimmed by 1 base and J by 4 bases, leaving 15 bases between them. The germline V gene encodes CDR1 MNHEY and CDR2 SMNVEV (reference sequence). The CDR3 consists of 16 residues. The CDR3 DNA is TGTGCCAGCAGTTTATGGCACGGCCAGGGCTCAGATACGCAGTATTTT. It yields the protein CASSLWHGQGSDTQYF.

This rearrangement joins TRBV2 to TRBJ1-5; 8 nucleotides align to TRBD1. The V gene end was trimmed by 6 bases and the J gene end by 4 bases; junction bases not matched to a gene: 5. The CDR3 sequence is 14 residues long. The germline CDR1 and CDR2 sequences are SNHLY and FYNNEI. CDR3 sequence (DNA): TGTGCCAGCAGCTGGACAGGGTCTAATCAGCCCCAGCATTTT. Translation: CASSWTGSNQPQHF.

The sample holds one count of this clone. The CDR3 spells CASSPRGPGTGSIEQFF. The CDR3 nucleotides read TGTGCCAGCAGCCCCAGGGGACCCGGGACAGGGAGTATTGAGCAGTTCTTC. This chain joins TRBV25-1 and TRBJ2-1; 9 bases match TRBD1. The V and J ends lost 6 bases and 9 bases, in that order; junction bases with no gene match: 18. CDR3 length equals 17 residues. Germline CDR1 and CDR2: MGHDK and SYGVNS.

V is TRBV11-1 and J is TRBJ2-1; D not resolved. The CDR3 has 16 residues. Germline V gives CDR1 SGHAT, CDR2 FQDESV (reference sequence). Trimming cost V 3 bases and J 2 bases, with 14 bases left between them. The CDR3 is CASSFSENPTYNEQFF. CDR3 DNA: TGTGCCAGCAGCTTTTCGGAGAACCCCACCTACAATGAGCAGTTCTTC.

The DNA for the CDR3 is TGTGCCAGCAGCTTTACGGACAGGAGCAATCAGCCCCAGCATTTT. This translates into CASSFTDRSNQPQHF. V is TRBV5-5 and J is TRBJ1-5; TRBD1 aligns across 7 bases. The CDR3 contains 15 residues. V lost 2 bases, J lost 1 base, and 3 bases stayed unmatched. CDR1 and CDR2 (germline): SGHKS, YYEKEE (reference sequence). Complete variable domain (other parts from reference TRBV5-5 and TRBJ1-5): DAGVTQSPTHLIKTRGQQVTLRCSPISGHKSVSWYQQVLGQGPQFIFQYYEKEERGRGNFPDRFSARQFPNYSSELNVNALLLGDSALYLCASSFTDRSNQPQHFGDGTRLSIL.

The chain is built from TRBV5-1 and TRBJ1-1; 7 bases agree with TRBD1. V shed 3 bases and J 2 bases; nucleotides not matched to a gene: 10. In germline, CDR1 is SGHRS, CDR2 YFSETQ. CDR3 length: 16 residues. The CDR3 protein is CASSYFNRGPNTEAFF. For the CDR3, the DNA is TGCGCCAGCAGCTACTTCAACAGGGGCCCTAACACTGAAGCTTTCTTT.

The rearrangement joins TRBV4-1 to TRBJ1-1; D might be TRBD1 (6 bases). V lost 5 bases and J lost 0, with 16 bases in between. CDR3 length: 16 amino acids. CDR1 and CDR2 from the germline V gene are MGHRA and YSYEKL. CDR3 in amino acids: CASSVPGHLMNTEAFF. For the CDR3, the DNA is TGCGCCAGCAGCGTACCGGGACACCTCATGAACACTGAAGCTTTCTTT.

This clone came up once. The chain is built from TRBV21-1 and TRBJ1-5; TRBD1, the table's D call, lacks a check against the DNA. TRBV21-1 corresponds to a pseudogene. The CDR3 is 15 amino acids. Here the CDR3 DNA reads TGTGCCAGCAGCAACCGGACAGATAGCAATCAGCCCCAGCATTTT. It specifies CASSNRTDSNQPQHF.

This clone was counted a few times. The rearrangement links TRBV29-1 to TRBJ2-7; 7 bases are shared with TRBD2. CDR1 SQVTM and CDR2 ANQGSEA come from the germline V gene. The length of the CDR3 is 11 residues. V lost 7 bases, J lost 4 bases, and 4 bases stayed unmatched. For the CDR3, the DNA is TGCAGCGGGACTAGGGGTTACGAGCAGTACTTC. Protein: CSGTRGYEQYF.

The chain employs TRBV28 and TRBJ2-7; 11 bases line up with TRBD2. V lost 3 bases and J lost 5; bases outside the gene matches: 9. The germline V gene encodes CDR1 MDHEN and CDR2 SYDVKM. The CDR3 is 16 residues long. The CDR3 loop reads CASSFLLAGGLNEQYF. CDR3 in DNA: TGTGCCAGCAGTTTCCTGTTAGCGGGAGGGTTAAACGAGCAGTACTTC.

The table lists this clone with a count of one. The chain has TRBV27 and TRBJ2-7; 10 bases line up with TRBD2. CDR3 length equals 14 residues. V shed 5 bases and J 7 bases; nucleotides not matched to a gene: 8. CDR1 is MNHEY and CDR2 is SMNVEV in the germline V gene (reference sequence). Written as DNA, the CDR3 is TGTGCCAGCAGTAGCCTAGCGGGAGCTTGGGAGCAGTACTTC. Translating it yields CASSSLAGAWEQYF.

The J gene is TRBJ1-5, the V gene TRBV15, with unresolved D. This CDR3 has 13 residues. V was shortened by 5 bases and J by 9 bases, with 14 bases between the two germline ends. CDR1 is LNHNV and CDR2 is YYDKDF in the germline V gene (reference sequence). The CDR3: CATSAAGWWPQHF. In DNA form, the CDR3 reads TGTGCCACCAGCGCGGCTGGGTGGTGGCCCCAGCATTTT.

The chain is built from TRBV6-4 and TRBJ2-1, with no clear D. Germline V gives CDR1 MRHNA, CDR2 SNTAGT. CDR3 length: 15 amino acids. Deletions cut 5 bases from V and 4 bases from J, with 15 bases between. Here the CDR3 DNA reads TGTGCCAGCAGTACATCAATCGGATCTTACAATGAGCAGTTCTTC. It is translated as CASSTSIGSYNEQFF.